Given below is one TCR beta chain in context. Clones were read by immunoSEQ multiplex PCR, and TCRdb kept only the in-frame ones, dropping some. This repertoire shows 10,000 to 15,000 clones, under 40% found once; its top ten account for over 2%. The study plated approximately 200,000 CFSE-labeled responders with approximately 200,000 irradiated, violet-dye-labeled stimulators. After the reaction, proliferating CFSE-low CD3+CD4+ and CD3+CD8+ responders were sorted. This sample was taken from a study of graft-versus-host responses after intestinal transplantation. Broader study findings: Analysis identified GvH clones in recipient marrow, with some appearing first in ileum or blood.

The clonotype was recovered from a human patient who received an intestinal transplant. This sample comprised alloreactive CD8+ T cells from a mixed lymphocyte reaction culture, obtained before intestinal transplant. As to subset: CFSE-low proliferating T cells sorted from roughly six-day pre-transplant mixed lymphocyte reaction (GvH or HvG direction).

The CDR3 region has the DNA TGCGCCAGCAGCCAAGTTCCCCCGGTGGGGGCCACTTCCTACGAGCAGTACTTC. It yields the protein CASSQVPPVGATSYEQYF. The gene calls are TRBV4-1 and TRBJ2-7; D is possibly TRBD1 (6 bases). The V gene lost 1 base and the J gene lost 1 base, with 20 bases spanning the gap. The CDR3 is 18 residues long. CDR1 is MGHRA, CDR2 YSYEKL, per germline.